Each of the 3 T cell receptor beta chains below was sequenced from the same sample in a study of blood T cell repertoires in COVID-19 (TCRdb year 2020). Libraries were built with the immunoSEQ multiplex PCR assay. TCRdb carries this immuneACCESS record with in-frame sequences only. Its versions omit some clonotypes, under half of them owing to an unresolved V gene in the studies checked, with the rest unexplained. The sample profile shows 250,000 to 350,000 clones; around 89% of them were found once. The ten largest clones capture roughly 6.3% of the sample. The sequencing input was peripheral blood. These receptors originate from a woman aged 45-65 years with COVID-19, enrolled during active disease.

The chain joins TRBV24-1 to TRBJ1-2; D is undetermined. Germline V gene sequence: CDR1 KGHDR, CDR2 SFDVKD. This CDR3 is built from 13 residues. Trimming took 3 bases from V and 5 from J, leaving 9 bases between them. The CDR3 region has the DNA TGTGCCACCAGTGATAGAGGGTTTTATGGCTACACCTTC. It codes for CATSDRGFYGYTF.

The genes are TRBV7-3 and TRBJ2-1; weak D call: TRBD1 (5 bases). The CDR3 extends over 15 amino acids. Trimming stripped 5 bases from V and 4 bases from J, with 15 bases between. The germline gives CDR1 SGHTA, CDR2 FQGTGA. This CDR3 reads CASSPQGVKYNEQFF. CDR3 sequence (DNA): TGTGCCAGCAGCCCCCAGGGTGTTAAGTACAATGAGCAGTTCTTC. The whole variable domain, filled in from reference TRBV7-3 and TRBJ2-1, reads GAGVSQTPSNKVTEKGKYVELRCDPISGHTALYWYRQSLGQGPEFLIYFQGTGAADDSGLPNDRFFAVRPEGSVSTLKIQRTERGDSAVYLCASSPQGVKYNEQFFGPGTRLTVL.

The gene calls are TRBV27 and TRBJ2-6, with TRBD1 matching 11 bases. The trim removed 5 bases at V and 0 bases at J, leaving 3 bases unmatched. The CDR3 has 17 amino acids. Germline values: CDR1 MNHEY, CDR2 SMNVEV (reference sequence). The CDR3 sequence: CASSAGTGGSGANVLTF. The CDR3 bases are TGTGCCAGCAGTGCCGGGACAGGGGGCTCTGGGGCCAACGTCCTGACTTTC.